Ten or more counts support the clone carrying this T cell receptor (beta chain). Moderate-to-severe activity, CAS at least 3, NOSPECS at least 4 and duration under 3 months characterized donors with ophthalmopathy. This sample was included in a study of Graves' ophthalmopathy and Graves' hyperthyroidism. Transcripts of RNA were the source for amplifying TCR beta CDR3 regions. The workflow started with a first-round RT-PCR run with HTBI primers and then moved on to a second-round multiplex PCR. MiXCR, run by TCRdb on the multiplex PCR reads, gives a single entry per CDR3 protein. Seen here are about 640,000 distinct CDR3 sequences, over 40% observed once, and the top ten hold over 2.5%. Germline V gene lookup returns CDR1 MGHDK and CDR2 SYGVNS. The CDR3 has 14 amino acids. Trimming took 3 bases from V and 1 from J, leaving 10 bases between them.

The source of this sequence is an adult man with Graves' ophthalmopathy. The sample comprised peripheral blood. This chain connects TRBV25-1 to TRBJ2-7; the D call may be TRBD1 or TRBD2 (5 bases each). Written as DNA, the CDR3 is TGTGCCAGCAGTGAGCCGGGACGGTCCTACGAGCAGTACTTC. Its translation: CASSEPGRSYEQYF.